The text below deals with one T cell receptor (beta chain). CDR1 is WSHSY and CDR2 is SAAADI in the germline V gene. The CDR3 loop spans 14 amino acids. V was clipped by 3 bases and J by 3 bases, with 12 bases between them. The data derive from a study of OX40 agonist ivuxolimab in advanced cancers. Study at large: Every 2 weeks, ivuxolimab was infused into the patients intravenously at between 0.01 and 10 mg/kg.

Some clones are missing from TCRdb's copy, which holds only in-frame ones; the method was immunoSEQ multiplex PCR. This table has tens of thousands of clones, about 92% appearing once. Sample: CD4+ or CD8+ T cells sorted from blood, taken in a trial of the OX40 agonist ivuxolimab. V and J are TRBV10-2 and TRBJ2-7; maybe TRBD1 (5 bases). The receptor was isolated from an adult with an advanced solid tumor such as melanoma, head and neck, liver or kidney cancer. The CDR3 loop is CASSDRGSGYEQYF. The CDR3 nucleotides are TGCGCCAGCAGTGATAGGGGATCGGGCTACGAGCAGTACTTC.